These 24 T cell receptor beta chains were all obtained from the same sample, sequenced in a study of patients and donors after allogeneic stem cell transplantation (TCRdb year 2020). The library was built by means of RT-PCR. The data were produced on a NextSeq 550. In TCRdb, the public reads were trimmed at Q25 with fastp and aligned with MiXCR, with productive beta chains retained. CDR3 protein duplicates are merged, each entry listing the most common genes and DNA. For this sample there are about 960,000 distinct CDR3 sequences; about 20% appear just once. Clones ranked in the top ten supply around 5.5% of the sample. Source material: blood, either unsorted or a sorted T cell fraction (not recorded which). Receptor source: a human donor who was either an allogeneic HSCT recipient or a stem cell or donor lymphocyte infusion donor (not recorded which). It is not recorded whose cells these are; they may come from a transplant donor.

Here the CDR3 reads CSARDNYGGGAYNEQFF. For the CDR3, the DNA is TGCAGTGCTAGAGACAACTACGGCGGGGGGGCATACAATGAGCAGTTCTTC. The rearrangement links TRBV20-1 to TRBJ2-1; TRBD2 agrees at 9 bases. The germline CDR1 and CDR2 sequences are DFQATT and SNEGSKA (reference sequence). The V gene end was trimmed by 0 bases and the J gene end by 4 bases; junction bases not matched to a gene: 10. The CDR3 is 17 residues long.

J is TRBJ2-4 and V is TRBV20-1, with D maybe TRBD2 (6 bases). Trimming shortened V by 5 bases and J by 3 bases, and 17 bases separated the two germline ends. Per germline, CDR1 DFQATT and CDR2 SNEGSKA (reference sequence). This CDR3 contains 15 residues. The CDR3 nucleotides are TGCAGTGCTGTCCCCGGGAGTCCCCTCAAAAACATTCAGTACTTC. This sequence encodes CSAVPGSPLKNIQYF.

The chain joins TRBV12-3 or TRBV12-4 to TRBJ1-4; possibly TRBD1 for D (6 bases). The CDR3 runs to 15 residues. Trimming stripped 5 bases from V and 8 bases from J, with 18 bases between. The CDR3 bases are TGTGCCAGCAGTCCAACAGGGAGACTTCTGGAAAAACTGTTTTTT. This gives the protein CASSPTGRLLEKLFF.

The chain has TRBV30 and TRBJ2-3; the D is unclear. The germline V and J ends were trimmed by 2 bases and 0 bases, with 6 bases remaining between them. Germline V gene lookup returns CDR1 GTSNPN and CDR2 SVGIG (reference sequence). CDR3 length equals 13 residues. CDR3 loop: CAWSSTSTDTQYF. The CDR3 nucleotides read TGTGCCTGGAGTTCGACTAGCACAGATACGCAGTATTTT.

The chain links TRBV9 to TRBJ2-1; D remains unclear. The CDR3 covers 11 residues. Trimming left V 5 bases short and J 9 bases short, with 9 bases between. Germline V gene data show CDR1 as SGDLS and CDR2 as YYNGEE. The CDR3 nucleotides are TGTGCCAGCAGTCCACGGGCTGAGCAGTTCTTC. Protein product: CASSPRAEQFF.

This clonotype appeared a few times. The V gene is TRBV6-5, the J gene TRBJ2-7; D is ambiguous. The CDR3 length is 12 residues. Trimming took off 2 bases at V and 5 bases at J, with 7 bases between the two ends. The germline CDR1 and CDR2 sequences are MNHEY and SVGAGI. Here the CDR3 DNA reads TGTGCCAGCAGTTACGTCGGTCACGAGCAGTACTTC. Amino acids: CASSYVGHEQYF.

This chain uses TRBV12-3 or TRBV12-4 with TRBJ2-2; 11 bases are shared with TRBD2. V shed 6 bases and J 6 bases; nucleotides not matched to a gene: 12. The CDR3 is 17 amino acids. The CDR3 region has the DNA TGTGCCAGCAGCCTCCCCCGGCTAGCGGGAGGAGCCGGGGAGCTGTTTTTT. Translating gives CASSLPRLAGGAGELFF.

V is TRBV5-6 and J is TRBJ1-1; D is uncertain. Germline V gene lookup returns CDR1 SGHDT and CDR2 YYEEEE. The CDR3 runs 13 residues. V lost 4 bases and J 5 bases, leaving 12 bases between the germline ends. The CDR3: CASSPVAETEAFF. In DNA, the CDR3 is TGTGCCAGCAGCCCCGTGGCGGAAACTGAAGCTTTCTTT.

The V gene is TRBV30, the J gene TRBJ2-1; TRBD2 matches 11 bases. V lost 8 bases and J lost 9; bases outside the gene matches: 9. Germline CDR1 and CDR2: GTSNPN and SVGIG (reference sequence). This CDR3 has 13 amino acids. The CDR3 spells CARQTSGTGEQFF. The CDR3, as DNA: TGTGCCCGCCAGACTAGCGGGACGGGTGAGCAGTTCTTC.

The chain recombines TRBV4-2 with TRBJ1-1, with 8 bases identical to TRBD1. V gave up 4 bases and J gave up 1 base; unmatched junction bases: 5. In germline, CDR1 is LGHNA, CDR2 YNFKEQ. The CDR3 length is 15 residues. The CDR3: CASSLRQGKNTEAFF. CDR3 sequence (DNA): TGTGCCAGCAGCCTCAGACAGGGGAAGAACACTGAAGCTTTCTTT.

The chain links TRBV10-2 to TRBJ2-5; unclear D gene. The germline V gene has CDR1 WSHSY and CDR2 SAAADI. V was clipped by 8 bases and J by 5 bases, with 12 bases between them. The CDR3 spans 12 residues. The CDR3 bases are TGCGCCAGCGGTTGGGGATGGGAGACCCAGTACTTC. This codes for CASGWGWETQYF.

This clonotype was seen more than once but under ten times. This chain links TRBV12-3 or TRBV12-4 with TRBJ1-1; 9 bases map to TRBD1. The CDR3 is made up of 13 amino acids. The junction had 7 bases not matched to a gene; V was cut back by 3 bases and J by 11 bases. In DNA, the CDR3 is TGTGCCAGCAGTTTTAGGACAGGGGTTGGTGCTTTCTTT. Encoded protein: CASSFRTGVGAFF.

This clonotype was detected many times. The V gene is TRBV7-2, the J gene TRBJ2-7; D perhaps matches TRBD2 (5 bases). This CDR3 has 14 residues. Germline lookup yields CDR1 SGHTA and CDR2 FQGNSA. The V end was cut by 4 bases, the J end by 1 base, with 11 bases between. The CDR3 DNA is TGTGCCAGCAGCTCCCAACGGGAATCCTACGAGCAGTACTTC. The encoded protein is CASSSQRESYEQYF.

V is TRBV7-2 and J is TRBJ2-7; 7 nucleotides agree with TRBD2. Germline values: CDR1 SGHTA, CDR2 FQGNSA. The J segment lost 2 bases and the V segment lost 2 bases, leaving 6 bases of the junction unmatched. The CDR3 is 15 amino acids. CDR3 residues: CASSLLGSGPYEQYF. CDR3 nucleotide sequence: TGTGCCAGCAGCTTACTTGGTAGCGGGCCCTACGAGCAGTACTTC. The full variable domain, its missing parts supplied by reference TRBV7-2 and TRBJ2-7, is GAGVSQSPSNKVTEKGKDVELRCDPISGHTALYWYRQSLGQGLEFLIYFQGNSAPDKSGLPSDRFSAERTGGSVSTLTIQRTQQEDSAVYLCASSLLGSGPYEQYFGPGTRLTVT.

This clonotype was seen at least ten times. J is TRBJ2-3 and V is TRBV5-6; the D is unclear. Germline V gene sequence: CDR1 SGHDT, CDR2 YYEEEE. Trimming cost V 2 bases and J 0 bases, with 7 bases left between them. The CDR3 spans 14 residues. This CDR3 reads CASSFLSSTDTQYF. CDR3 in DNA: TGTGCCAGCAGCTTTCTAAGCAGCACAGATACGCAGTATTTT.

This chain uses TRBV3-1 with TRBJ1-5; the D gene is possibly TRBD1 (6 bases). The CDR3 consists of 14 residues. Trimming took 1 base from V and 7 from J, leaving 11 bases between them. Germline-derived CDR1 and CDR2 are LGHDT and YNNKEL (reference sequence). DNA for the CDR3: TGTGCCAGCAGCCAAGGGACAGCCTCCCAGCCCCAGCATTTT. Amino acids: CASSQGTASQPQHF.

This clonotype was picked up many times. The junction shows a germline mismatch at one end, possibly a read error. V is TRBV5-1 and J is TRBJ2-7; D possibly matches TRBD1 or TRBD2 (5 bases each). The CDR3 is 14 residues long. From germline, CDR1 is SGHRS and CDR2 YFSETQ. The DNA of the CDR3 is TGTGCCAGCAGTTTAAAGGGGAGCTCCTACGAGCAGTACTTC. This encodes CASSLKGSSYEQYF.

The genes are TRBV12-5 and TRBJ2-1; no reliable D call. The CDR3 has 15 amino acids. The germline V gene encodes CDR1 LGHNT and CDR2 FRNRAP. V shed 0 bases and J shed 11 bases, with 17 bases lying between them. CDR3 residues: CASGLVLQGLRQQFF. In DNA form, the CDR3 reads TGTGCTAGTGGTTTGGTACTCCAAGGGCTACGTCAGCAGTTCTTC.

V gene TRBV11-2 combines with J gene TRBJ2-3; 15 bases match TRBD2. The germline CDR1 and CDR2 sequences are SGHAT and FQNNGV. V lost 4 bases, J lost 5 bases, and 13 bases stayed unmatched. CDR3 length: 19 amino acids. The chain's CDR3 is CASSYLPGLAGGQGDTQYF. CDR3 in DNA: TGTGCCAGCAGCTACCTCCCTGGACTAGCGGGGGGGCAGGGAGATACGCAGTATTTT.

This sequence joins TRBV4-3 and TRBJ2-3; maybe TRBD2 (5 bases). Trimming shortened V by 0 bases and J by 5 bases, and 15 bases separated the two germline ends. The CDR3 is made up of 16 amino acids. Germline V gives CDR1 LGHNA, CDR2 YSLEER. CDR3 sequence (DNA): TGCGCCAGCAGCCAAGACTTGGCGAGGGAGAGAGATACGCAGTATTTT. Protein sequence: CASSQDLARERDTQYF.

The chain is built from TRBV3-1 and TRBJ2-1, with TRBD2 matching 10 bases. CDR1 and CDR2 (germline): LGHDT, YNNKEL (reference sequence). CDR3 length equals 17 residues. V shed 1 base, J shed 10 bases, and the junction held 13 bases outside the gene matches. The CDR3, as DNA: TGTGCCAGCAGCCAAGTAAGCGGGAGGGATGTACGGGGGGAGCAGTTCTTC. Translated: CASSQVSGRDVRGEQFF.

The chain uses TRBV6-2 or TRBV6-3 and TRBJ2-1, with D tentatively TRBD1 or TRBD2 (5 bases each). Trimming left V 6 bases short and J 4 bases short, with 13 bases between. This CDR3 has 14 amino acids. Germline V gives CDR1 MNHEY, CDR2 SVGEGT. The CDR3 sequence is CASSPGRRYNEQFF. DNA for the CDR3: TGTGCCAGCAGCCCGGGACGGAGATACAATGAGCAGTTCTTC.

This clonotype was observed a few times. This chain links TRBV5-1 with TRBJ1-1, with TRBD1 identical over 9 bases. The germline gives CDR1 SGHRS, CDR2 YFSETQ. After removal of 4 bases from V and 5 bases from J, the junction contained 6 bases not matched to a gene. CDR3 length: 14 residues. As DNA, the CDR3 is TGCGCCAGCAGCCAAACGGGACAGGGAACTGAAGCTTTCTTT. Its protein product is CASSQTGQGTEAFF.

CDR3 sequence reads: CSVKSGGRDTQYF. The CDR3, as DNA: TGCAGTGTCAAATCGGGGGGGAGGGATACGCAGTATTTT. This sequence joins TRBV20-1 and TRBJ2-3; 8 bases agree with TRBD2. Looked up from germline, CDR1 is DFQATT and CDR2 is SNEGSKA (reference sequence). V trimming: 7 bases; J trimming: 6 bases; junction bases outside the gene matches: 9. The CDR3 covers 13 residues.